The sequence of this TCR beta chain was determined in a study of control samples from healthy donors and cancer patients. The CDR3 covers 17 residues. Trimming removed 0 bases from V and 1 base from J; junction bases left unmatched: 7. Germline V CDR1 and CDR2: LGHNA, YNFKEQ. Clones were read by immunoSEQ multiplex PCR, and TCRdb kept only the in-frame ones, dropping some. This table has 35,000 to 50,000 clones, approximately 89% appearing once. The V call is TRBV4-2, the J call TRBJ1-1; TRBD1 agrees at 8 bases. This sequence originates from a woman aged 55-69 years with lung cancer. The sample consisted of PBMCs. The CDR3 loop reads CASSQDRFGTGNTEAFF. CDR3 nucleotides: TGTGCCAGCAGCCAAGATCGGTTCGGGACAGGGAACACTGAAGCTTTCTTT.